The sequence of this T cell receptor beta chain was determined in a study of T cell repertoires in cytomegalovirus infection. On the study more broadly: Recently identified HLA-C-restricted CMV epitopes were among the peptides used. Public TCR beta signature analysis indicated the presence of both CMV infection and matching HLA type.

Study-level results: CMV carriers with the relevant HLA were identified by cumulative public TCR beta family frequency. Ex vivo, HLA-C-restricted CMV-specific TCR beta clonotypes prevailed over the rest of the response.

TCRdb re-derived calls from the reads in MiXCR, one entry per CDR3 protein. Of about 920,000 distinct CDR3 sequences in the sample, approximately 30% were seen once. With 0 bases removed from V and 5 bases from J, the gap between germline ends came to 6 bases. The CDR3 is 13 residues long. Germline loops: CDR1 MNHNY, CDR2 SVGAGI (reference sequence). Remarks on this clonotype: What it binds is not known.

The origin of this receptor is a human donor in good health (CMV status not recorded). Some clones in this sample may be carry-over from other donors' samples. This chain links TRBV6-6 with TRBJ2-3; D uncertain. Specimen: cultured CD8+ T cells from PBMCs, collected from culture after CMV antigen stimulation. The CDR3 DNA follows: TGTGCCAGCAGTTACTCCCCGGTAGATACGCAGTATTTT. Protein: CASSYSPVDTQYF.